The 4 T cell receptor beta chains presented below share a single source sample, sequenced in a study of T cell repertoires in cytomegalovirus infection. TCRdb re-derived calls from the reads in MiXCR, one entry per CDR3 protein. This repertoire shows fewer than 350,000 distinct CDR3 sequences, 15% to 20% found once; its top ten account for more than 10%. The sample taken for sequencing was PBMCs. Receptors were obtained from a human donor in good health (CMV status not recorded). Some clones in this sample may be carry-over from other donors' samples.

This clonotype showed up just a few times. This chain links TRBV28 with TRBJ1-5, with D perhaps matching TRBD1 (6 bases). The germline V and J ends were trimmed by 5 bases and 0 bases, with 11 bases remaining between them. This CDR3 region has 15 residues. The germline gives CDR1 MDHEN, CDR2 SYDVKM. CDR3 region: CASSAGTPSNQPQHF. Written as DNA, the CDR3 is TGTGCCAGCAGTGCCGGGACACCTAGCAATCAGCCCCAGCATTTT.

The chain combines TRBV7-6 with TRBJ1-1; D might be TRBD1 (5 bases). The CDR3 consists of 16 residues. Germline values: CDR1 SGHVS, CDR2 FNYEAQ. V gave up 7 bases and J gave up 1 base, with 19 bases separating them. CDR3 sequence: CASTVLPQGANTEAFF. The CDR3 region has the DNA TGTGCCAGCACCGTGCTTCCCCAAGGGGCGAACACTGAAGCTTTCTTT. The entire variable domain, with the rest obtained from reference TRBV7-6 and TRBJ1-1, is as follows: GAGVSQSPRYKVTKRGQDVALRCDPISGHVSLYWYRQALGQGPEFLTYFNYEAQQDKSGLPNDRFSAERPEGSISTLTIQRTEQRDSAMYRCASTVLPQGANTEAFFGQGTRLTVV.

This clonotype was picked up a small number of times. This chain links TRBV5-1 with TRBJ2-5; no definite D call. This CDR3 comprises 16 residues. Germline V gene data show CDR1 as SGHRS and CDR2 as YFSETQ. Trimming pared 0 bases from V and 2 bases from J, leaving 14 bases between. CDR3 in amino acids: CASSLEFIPGQETQYF. The CDR3 nucleotides are TGCGCCAGCAGCTTGGAATTTATCCCCGGACAAGAGACCCAGTACTTC.

In its sample, this clonotype was seen a few times. V usage is TRBV12-3 or TRBV12-4 and J usage is TRBJ1-1; D not resolved. The CDR3 contains 14 residues. Between the trimmed V and J ends, which lost 4 bases and 10 bases, there was a span of 19 bases. CDR3 in DNA: TGTGCCAGCAGTTCGCCCTTCTATGATCCGAGAGCTTTCTTT. It yields the protein CASSSPFYDPRAFF.